Listed here is a single T cell receptor (beta chain). Trimming took 4 bases from V and 2 from J; bases not matched to a gene: 13. The germline V gene has CDR1 SGHRS and CDR2 YFSETQ. The CDR3 covers 17 residues. Naive CD8 populations comprised CD45RO-negative cells positively selected for CCR7, excluding terminally differentiated effector memory CD45RA+ cells. TCRdb's table, derived via immunoSEQ multiplex PCR, lists solely in-frame clones and lacks some. The data contain about 2.1 million clones, 93% of them singletons. The data were taken from a study of shared clonotypes between healthy human individuals.

This TCR derives from a man aged 18-30 years in good health. Some clones in this sample may be carry-over from other donors' samples. The sequenced material came from naive CD8+ T cells from PBMCs. V and J are TRBV5-1 and TRBJ2-7; 9 bases line up with TRBD1. The DNA of the CDR3 is TGCGCCAGCAGCGCTACAGGGGGCTCAGTCCCTACCTACGAGCAGTACTTC. It yields the protein CASSATGGSVPTYEQYF.